This T cell receptor delta chain was captured in a study of gamma-delta T cells after stem cell transplantation. TCRdb re-called the RT-PCR reads through CATT. The table lists over a thousand delta-chain clones, around 5.4% of them singletons. This CDR3 region has 18 residues. Trimming removed 3 bases from V and 1 base from J; junction bases left unmatched: 13. The germline V gene has CDR1 TSWWSYY and CDR2 QGS. With respect to this clone: A read error likely explains why the TCRdb protein, taken from a much larger clone, differs from this DNA's translation at residue 11; the protein shown is translated from the DNA.

The origin of this receptor is a human donor. It is not recorded whose cells these are; they may come from a transplant donor. This chain uses TRDV1 with TRDJ1, with TRDD3 identical over 8 bases. The sequenced material came from gamma-delta T cells. The CDR3 here is CALGDLRAGGHITDKLIF. CDR3 DNA: TGTGCTCTTGGGGATCTACGGGCTGGGGGACACATCACCGATAAACTCATCTTT.